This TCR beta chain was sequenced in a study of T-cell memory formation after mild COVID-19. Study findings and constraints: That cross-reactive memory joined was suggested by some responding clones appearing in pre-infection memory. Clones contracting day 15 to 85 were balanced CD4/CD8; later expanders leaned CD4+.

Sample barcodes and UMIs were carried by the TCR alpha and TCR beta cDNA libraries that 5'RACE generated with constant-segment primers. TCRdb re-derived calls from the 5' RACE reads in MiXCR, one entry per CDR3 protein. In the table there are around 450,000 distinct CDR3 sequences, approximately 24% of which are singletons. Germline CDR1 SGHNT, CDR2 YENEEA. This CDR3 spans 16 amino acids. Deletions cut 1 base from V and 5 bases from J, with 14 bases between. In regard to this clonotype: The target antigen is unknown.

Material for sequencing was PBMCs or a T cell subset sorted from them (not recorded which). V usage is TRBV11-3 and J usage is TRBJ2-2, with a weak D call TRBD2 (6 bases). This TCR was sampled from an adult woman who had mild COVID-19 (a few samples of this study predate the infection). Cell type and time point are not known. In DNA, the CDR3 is TGTGCCAGCAGCTTAGTGACCGGGAGCGGGACCGGGGAGCTGTTTTTT. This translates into CASSLVTGSGTGELFF.